These 6 T cell receptor beta chains were sequenced from one sample in a study. TCRdb reprocessed the reads with MiXCR, giving one entry per CDR3 protein. The sample yields around 4,300 distinct CDR3 sequences, approximately 10% seen once. The sequenced material came from CD4+ T cells from synovial fluid. Every receptor here comes from a human donor with rheumatoid arthritis.

Judged by abundance, this clonotype is medium-sized. J is TRBJ2-6 and V is TRBV7-2; D remains unclear. The V gene's germline CDR1 is SGHTA and CDR2 FQGNSA. The CDR3 sequence is 17 residues long. The germline V and J ends were trimmed by 5 bases and 2 bases, with 16 bases remaining between them. CDR3 loop: CASSPRWMLAGANVLTF. CDR3 nucleotide sequence: TGTGCCAGCAGCCCTAGATGGATGCTGGCTGGGGCCAACGTCCTGACTTTC.

This clonotype occurred many times. This chain connects TRBV20-1 to TRBJ1-1, with D tentatively TRBD1 (6 bases). Germline V gene lookup returns CDR1 DFQATT and CDR2 SNEGSKA (reference sequence). The length of the CDR3 is 13 residues. V gave up 4 bases and J gave up 0 bases, with 9 bases separating them. As DNA, the CDR3 is TGCAGTGCTACAACAGGGTTGAACACTGAAGCTTTCTTT. Protein sequence: CSATTGLNTEAFF.

This clonotype was detected ten times or more. The chain is built from TRBV19 and TRBJ2-2; 8 bases line up with TRBD1. Germline V lookup: CDR1 LNHDA, CDR2 SQIVND (reference sequence). This CDR3 contains 15 residues. The J segment lost 2 bases and the V segment lost 8 bases, leaving 7 bases of the junction unmatched. CDR3 coding DNA: TGTGCCAGTCGAAGACAGGGGACTAACACCGGGGAGCTGTTTTTT. Translation: CASRRQGTNTGELFF.

This clonotype was recorded many times. This chain connects TRBV12-3 or TRBV12-4 to TRBJ2-5; D not resolved. This CDR3 is built from 13 residues. Trimming cost V 4 bases and J 4 bases, with 10 bases left between them. The CDR3 is CASSSRTVETQYF. In DNA form, the CDR3 reads TGTGCCAGCAGTTCTAGGACCGTAGAGACCCAGTACTTC.

This clonotype is medium-sized (0.01 to 0.1%). V and J are TRBV4-3 and TRBJ1-2, with D perhaps TRBD1 (5 bases). Germline V CDR1 and CDR2: LGHNA, YSLEER. The CDR3 sequence is 15 residues long. Trimming took 3 bases from V and 3 from J, leaving 14 bases between them. CDR3 bases: TGCGCCAGCAGCCAGCCCGGGACGCCAGACTATGGCTACACCTTC. This gives the protein CASSQPGTPDYGYTF.

As concerns this clonotype: A much larger clonotype is one base distant, so this may be a read error. This chain links TRBV6-6 with TRBJ2-1; TRBD1 agrees at 7 bases. The length of the CDR3 is 15 residues. The germline CDR1 and CDR2 sequences are MNHNY and SVGAGI (reference sequence). J lost 1 base, V lost 6 bases, and 6 bases had no gene match. The CDR3 coding sequence is TGTGCCAGCAGGATGGACAGGACGTCCTACAATGAGCAGTTCTTC. It encodes CASRMDRTSYNEQFF.